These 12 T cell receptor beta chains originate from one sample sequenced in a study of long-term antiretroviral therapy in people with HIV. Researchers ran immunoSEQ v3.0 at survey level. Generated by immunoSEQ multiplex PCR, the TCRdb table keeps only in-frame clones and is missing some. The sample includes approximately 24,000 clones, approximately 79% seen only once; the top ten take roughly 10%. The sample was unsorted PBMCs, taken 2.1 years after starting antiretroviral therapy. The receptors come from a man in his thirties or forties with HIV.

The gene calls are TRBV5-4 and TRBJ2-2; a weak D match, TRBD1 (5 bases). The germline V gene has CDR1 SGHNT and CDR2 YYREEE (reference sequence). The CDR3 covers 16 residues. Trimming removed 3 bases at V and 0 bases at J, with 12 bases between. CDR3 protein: CASSSRQPPNTGELFF. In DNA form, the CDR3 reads TGTGCCAGCAGCTCGCGACAGCCTCCGAACACCGGGGAGCTGTTTTTT.

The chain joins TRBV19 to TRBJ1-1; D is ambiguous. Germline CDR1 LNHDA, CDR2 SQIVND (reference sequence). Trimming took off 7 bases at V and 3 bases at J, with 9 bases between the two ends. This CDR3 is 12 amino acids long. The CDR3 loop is CASIHPDTEAFF. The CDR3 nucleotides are TGTGCCAGTATTCATCCGGACACTGAAGCTTTCTTT.

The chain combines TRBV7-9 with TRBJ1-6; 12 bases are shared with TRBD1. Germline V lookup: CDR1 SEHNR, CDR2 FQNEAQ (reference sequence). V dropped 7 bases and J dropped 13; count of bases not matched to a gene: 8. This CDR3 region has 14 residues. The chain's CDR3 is CASISGTGGPPLHF. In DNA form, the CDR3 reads TGTGCCAGCATATCCGGGACAGGGGGCCCCCCCCTCCACTTT.

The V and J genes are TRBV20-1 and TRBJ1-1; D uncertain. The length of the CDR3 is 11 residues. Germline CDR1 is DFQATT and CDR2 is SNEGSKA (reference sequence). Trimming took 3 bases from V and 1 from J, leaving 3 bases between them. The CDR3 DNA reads TGCAGTGCTAGCCGGAACACTGAAGCTTTCTTT. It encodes CSASRNTEAFF.

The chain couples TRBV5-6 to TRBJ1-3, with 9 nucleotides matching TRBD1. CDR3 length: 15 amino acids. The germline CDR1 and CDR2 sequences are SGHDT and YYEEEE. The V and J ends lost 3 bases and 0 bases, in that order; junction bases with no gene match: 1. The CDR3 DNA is TGTGCCAGCAGCTCGGGACAGGGCTCTGGAAACACCATATATTTT. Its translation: CASSSGQGSGNTIYF.

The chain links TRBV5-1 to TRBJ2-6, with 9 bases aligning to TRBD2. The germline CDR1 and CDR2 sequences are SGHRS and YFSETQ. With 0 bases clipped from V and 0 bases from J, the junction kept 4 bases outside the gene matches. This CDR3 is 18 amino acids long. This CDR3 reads CASSLERGVYSGANVLTF. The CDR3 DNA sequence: TGCGCCAGCAGCTTGGAGCGGGGGGTCTACTCTGGGGCCAACGTCCTGACTTTC.

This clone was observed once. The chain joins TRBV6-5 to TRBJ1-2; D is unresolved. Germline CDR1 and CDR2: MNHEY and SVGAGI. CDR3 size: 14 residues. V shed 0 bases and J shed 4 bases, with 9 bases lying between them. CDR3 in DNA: TGTGCCAGCAGTTACTCGGAGGGCAGCTATGGCTACACCTTC. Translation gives CASSYSEGSYGYTF.

CDR3 residues: CASSYQRNTDTQYF. In DNA form, the CDR3 reads TGTGCCAGCAGCTATCAACGGAACACAGATACGCAGTATTTT. The rearrangement joins TRBV4-2 to TRBJ2-3, with unresolved D. The length of the CDR3 is 14 residues. V was clipped by 5 bases and J by 2 bases, with 11 bases between them. Germline assignment: CDR1 LGHNA and CDR2 YNFKEQ.

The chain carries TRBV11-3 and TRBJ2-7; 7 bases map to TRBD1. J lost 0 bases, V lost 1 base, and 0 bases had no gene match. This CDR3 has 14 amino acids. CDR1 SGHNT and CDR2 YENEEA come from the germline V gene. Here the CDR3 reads CASSLAGGSYEQYF. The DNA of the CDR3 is TGTGCCAGCAGCTTAGCAGGGGGCTCCTACGAGCAGTACTTC.

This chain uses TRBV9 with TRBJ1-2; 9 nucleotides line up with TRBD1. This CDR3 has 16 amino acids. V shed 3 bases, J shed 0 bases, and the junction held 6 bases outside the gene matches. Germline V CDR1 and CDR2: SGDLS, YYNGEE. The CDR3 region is CASSAYRQGANYGYTF. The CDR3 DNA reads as TGTGCCAGCAGCGCCTATCGACAGGGGGCTAACTATGGCTACACCTTC.

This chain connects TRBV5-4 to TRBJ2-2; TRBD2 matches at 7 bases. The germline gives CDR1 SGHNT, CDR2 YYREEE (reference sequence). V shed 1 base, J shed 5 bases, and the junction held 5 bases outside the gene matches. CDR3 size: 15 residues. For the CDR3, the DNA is TGTGCCAGCAGCTTGTCAGCGGGGTTAACCGGGGAGCTGTTTTTT. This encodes CASSLSAGLTGELFF.

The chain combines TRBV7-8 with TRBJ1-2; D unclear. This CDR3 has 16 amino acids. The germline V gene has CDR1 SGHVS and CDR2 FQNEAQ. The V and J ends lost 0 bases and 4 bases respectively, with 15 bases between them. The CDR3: CASSLARGTETYGYTF. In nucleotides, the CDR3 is TGTGCCAGCAGCTTAGCACGTGGTACCGAAACCTATGGCTACACCTTC.